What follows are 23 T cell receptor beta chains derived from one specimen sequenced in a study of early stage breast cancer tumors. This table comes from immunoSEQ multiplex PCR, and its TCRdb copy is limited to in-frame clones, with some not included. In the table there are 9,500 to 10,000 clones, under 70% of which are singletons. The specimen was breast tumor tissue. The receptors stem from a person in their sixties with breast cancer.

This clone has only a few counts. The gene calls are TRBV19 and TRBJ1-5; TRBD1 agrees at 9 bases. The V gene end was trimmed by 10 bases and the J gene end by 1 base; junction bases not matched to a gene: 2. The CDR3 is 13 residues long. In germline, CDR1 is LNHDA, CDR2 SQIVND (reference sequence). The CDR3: CATDRGSNQPQHF. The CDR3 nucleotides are TGTGCCACCGACAGGGGGAGCAATCAGCCCCAGCATTTT.

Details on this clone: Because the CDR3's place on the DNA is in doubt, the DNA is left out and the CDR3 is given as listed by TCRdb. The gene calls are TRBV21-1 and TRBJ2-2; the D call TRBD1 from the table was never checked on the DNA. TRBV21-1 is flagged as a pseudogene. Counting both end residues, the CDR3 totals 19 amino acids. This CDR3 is CASSPRGDQLHATPGSCFF.

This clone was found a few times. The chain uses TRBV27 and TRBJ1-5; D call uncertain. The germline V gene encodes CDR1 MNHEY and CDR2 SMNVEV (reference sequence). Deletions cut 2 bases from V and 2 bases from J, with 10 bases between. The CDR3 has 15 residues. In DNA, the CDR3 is TGTGCCAGCAGTTTAAATCGGTGGGGCAATCAGCCCCAGCATTTT. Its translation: CASSLNRWGNQPQHF.

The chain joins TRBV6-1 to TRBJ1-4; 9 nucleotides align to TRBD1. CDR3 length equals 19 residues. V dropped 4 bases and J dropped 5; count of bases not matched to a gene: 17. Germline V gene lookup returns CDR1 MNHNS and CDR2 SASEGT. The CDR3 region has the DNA TGTGCCAGCAGTGGTCGGTTCCGGGACAGGGAGAAGGCGAATGAAAAACTGTTTTTT. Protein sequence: CASSGRFRDREKANEKLFF.

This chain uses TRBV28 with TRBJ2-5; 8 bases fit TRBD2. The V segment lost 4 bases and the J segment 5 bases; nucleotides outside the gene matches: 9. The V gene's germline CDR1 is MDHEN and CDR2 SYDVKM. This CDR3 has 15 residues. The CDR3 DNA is TGTGCCAGCAGTTCCGGGACTAGGAGAGGCGAGACCCAGTACTTC. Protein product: CASSSGTRRGETQYF.

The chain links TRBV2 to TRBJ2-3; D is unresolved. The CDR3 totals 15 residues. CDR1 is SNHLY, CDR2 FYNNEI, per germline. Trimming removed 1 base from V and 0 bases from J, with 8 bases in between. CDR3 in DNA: TGTGCCAGCAGTGAAGTTAAAGGGAGCACAGATACGCAGTATTTT. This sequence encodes CASSEVKGSTDTQYF.

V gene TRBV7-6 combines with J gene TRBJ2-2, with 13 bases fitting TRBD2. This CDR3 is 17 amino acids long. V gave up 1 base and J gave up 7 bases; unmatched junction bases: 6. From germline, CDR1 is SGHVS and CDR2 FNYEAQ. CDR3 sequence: CASSLVGTSGIGGELFF. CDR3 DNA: TGTGCCAGCAGCTTAGTGGGGACTAGCGGGATAGGCGGGGAGCTGTTTTTT.

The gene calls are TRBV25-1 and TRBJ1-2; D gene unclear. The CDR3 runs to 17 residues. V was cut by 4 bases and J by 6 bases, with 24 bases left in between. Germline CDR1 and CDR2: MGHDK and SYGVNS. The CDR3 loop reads CASSALVSDGPNHGYTF. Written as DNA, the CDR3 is TGTGCCAGCAGTGCCCTCGTTTCGGACGGACCTAATCATGGCTACACCTTC.

The CDR3: CSVLVTVTGELFF. For the CDR3, the DNA is TGCAGCGTCCTCGTTACAGTTACCGGGGAGCTGTTTTTT. The rearrangement uses TRBV29-1 and TRBJ2-2; D is unclear. Germline CDR1 is SQVTM and CDR2 is ANQGSEA. V dropped 6 bases and J dropped 5 bases, with 13 bases sitting between them. The CDR3 totals 13 residues.

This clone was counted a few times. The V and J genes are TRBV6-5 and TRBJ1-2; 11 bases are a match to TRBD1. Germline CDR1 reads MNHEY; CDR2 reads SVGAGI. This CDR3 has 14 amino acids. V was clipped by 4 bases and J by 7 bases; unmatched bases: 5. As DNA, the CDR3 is TGTGCCAGCAGTTTTGGACAGGGGGCGGCTGGCTACACCTTC. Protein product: CASSFGQGAAGYTF.

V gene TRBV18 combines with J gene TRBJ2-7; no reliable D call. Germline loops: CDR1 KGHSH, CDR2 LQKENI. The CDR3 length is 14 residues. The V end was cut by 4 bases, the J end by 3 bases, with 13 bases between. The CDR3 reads CASSLGPTVYEQYF. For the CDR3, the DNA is TGTGCCAGCTCACTTGGGCCCACGGTCTACGAGCAGTACTTC.

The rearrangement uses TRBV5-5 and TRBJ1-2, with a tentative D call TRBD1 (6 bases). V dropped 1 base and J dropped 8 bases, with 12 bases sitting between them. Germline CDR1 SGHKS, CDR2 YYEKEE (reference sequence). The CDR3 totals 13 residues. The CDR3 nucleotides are TGTGCCAGCAGCTTGTGGGTACAGGGCGGCTACACCTTC. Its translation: CASSLWVQGGYTF.

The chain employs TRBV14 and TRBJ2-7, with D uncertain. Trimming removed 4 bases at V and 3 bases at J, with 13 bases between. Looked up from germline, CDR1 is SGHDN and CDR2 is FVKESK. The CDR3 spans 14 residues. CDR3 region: CASSRSLGVYEQYF. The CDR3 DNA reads TGTGCCAGCAGCCGGAGTCTTGGGGTCTACGAGCAGTACTTC.

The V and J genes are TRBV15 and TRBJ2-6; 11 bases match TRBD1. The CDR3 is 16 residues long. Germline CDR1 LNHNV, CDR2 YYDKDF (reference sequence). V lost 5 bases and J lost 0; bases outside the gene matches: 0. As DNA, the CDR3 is TGTGCCACCAGCGGGACAGGGGGCTCTGGGGCCAACGTCCTGACTTTC. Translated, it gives CATSGTGGSGANVLTF.

The CDR3 DNA follows: TGTGCCAGCAGTGGAACAGGGACAGGGAAAGGTGAAAAACTGTTTTTT. Amino acid sequence: CASSGTGTGKGEKLFF. V is TRBV6-1 and J is TRBJ1-4; TRBD1 agrees at 9 bases. Germline CDR1 MNHNS, CDR2 SASEGT. The CDR3 spans 16 residues. V lost 4 bases and J lost 7; bases outside the gene matches: 10.

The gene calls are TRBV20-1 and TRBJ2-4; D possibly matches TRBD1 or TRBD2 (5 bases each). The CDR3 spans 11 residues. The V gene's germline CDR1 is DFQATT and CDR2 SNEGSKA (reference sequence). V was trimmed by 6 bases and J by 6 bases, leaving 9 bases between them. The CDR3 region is CSAPRGNIQYF. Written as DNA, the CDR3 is TGCAGTGCCCCGAGGGGAAACATTCAGTACTTC.

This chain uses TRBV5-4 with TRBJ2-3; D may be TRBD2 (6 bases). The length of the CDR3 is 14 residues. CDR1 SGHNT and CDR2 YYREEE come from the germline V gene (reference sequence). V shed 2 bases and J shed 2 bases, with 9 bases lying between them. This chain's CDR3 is CASSLTGATDTQYF. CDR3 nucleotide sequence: TGTGCCAGCAGCTTAACGGGAGCCACAGATACGCAGTATTTT.

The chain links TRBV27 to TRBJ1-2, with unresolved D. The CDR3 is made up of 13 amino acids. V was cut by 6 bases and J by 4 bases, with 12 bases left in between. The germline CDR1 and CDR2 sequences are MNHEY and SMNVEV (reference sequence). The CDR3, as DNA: TGTGCCAGCAGCCCAGACGGACTCTATGGCTACACCTTC. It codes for CASSPDGLYGYTF.

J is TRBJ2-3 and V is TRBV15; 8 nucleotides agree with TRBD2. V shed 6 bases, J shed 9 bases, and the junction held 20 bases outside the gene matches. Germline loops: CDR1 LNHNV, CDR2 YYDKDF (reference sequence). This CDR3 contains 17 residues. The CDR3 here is CATRDQSGGRLKETQYF. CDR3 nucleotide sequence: TGTGCCACCAGAGATCAATCGGGCGGGAGGCTTAAAGAGACGCAGTATTTT.

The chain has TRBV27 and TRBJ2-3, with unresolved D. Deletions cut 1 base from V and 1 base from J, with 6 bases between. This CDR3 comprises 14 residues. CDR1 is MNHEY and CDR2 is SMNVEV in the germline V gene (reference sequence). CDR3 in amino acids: CASSLWGGTDTQYF. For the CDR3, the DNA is TGTGCCAGCAGTTTATGGGGTGGCACAGATACGCAGTATTTT.

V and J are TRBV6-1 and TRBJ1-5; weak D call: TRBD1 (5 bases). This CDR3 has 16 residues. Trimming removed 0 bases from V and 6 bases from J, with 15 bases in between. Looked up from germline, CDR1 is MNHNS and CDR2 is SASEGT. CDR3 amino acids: CASSEASGIRSQPQHF. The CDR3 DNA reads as TGTGCCAGCAGTGAAGCCTCAGGGATAAGAAGTCAGCCCCAGCATTTT.

In DNA form, the CDR3 reads TGTGCCAGCAGTGAAGCGCTCGGAGGGTTTAATGAAAAACTGTTTTTT. Amino acid sequence: CASSEALGGFNEKLFF. V and J are TRBV6-1 and TRBJ1-4; D is uncertain. Germline CDR1 and CDR2: MNHNS and SASEGT. V was clipped by 0 bases and J by 4 bases, with 12 bases between them. This CDR3 contains 16 residues.

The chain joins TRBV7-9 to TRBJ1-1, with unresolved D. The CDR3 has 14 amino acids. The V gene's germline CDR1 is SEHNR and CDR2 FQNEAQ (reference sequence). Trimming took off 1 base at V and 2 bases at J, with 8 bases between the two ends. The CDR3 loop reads CASSLVERNTEAFF. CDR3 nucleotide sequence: TGTGCCAGCAGCTTAGTGGAGAGAAACACTGAAGCTTTCTTT.